Following are 8 T cell receptor beta chains from one sample sequenced in a study of T cell responses to AZD1222 COVID-19 vaccine. The table came from immunoSEQ multiplex PCR; TCRdb's copy has only in-frame clones and leaves some out. The profile covers 150,000 to 200,000 clones, with roughly 91% appearing a single time and roughly 26% taken by the ten largest. The source was peripheral blood, collected 28 days after the second AZD1222 dose. The source of these receptors is an adult who received the AZD1222 COVID-19 vaccine.

This clone appeared a few times. The chain employs TRBV28 and TRBJ2-7; tentative D call: TRBD1 (6 bases). Trimming took off 4 bases at V and 2 bases at J, with 15 bases between the two ends. The germline V gene has CDR1 MDHEN and CDR2 SYDVKM. The CDR3 has 15 amino acids. The CDR3 protein is CASSYIRTATYEQYF. The CDR3 bases are TGTGCCAGCAGTTACATCAGGACAGCCACCTACGAGCAGTACTTC.

The chain links TRBV27 to TRBJ1-4, with D unresolved. The V gene lost 3 bases and the J gene lost 8 bases, with 10 bases spanning the gap. The CDR3 is made up of 13 amino acids. Per germline, CDR1 MNHEY and CDR2 SMNVEV (reference sequence). The CDR3 bases are TGTGCCAGCAGTTTGAGCCGAGGGGAAAAACTGTTTTTT. Translating it yields CASSLSRGEKLFF.

This clone occurred a few times. For the CDR3, the DNA is TGTGCCAGCAGTTCGGTGACTGTCTCCTACGAGCAGTACTTC. Translating gives CASSSVTVSYEQYF. The chain has TRBV6-5 and TRBJ2-7; no clear D. Trimming stripped 4 bases from V and 0 bases from J, with 10 bases between. The length of the CDR3 is 14 residues. The germline V gene encodes CDR1 MNHEY and CDR2 SVGAGI.

In its sample, this clone was seen a few times. The CDR3 is CASSLRTSGRTYEQYF. Here the CDR3 DNA reads TGTGCCAGCAGCCTACGGACTAGCGGGAGGACGTACGAGCAGTACTTC. The V call is TRBV7-9, the J call TRBJ2-7, with TRBD2 matching over 14 bases. In germline, CDR1 is SEHNR, CDR2 FQNEAQ (reference sequence). After removal of 5 bases from V and 4 bases from J, the junction contained 7 bases not matched to a gene. This CDR3 is 16 amino acids long.

The rearrangement joins TRBV5-1 to TRBJ2-5; 8 bases fit TRBD1. Losses at the gene ends were 4 bases for V and 0 bases for J; bases not matched to a gene: 5. There are 15 residues in the CDR3. Germline CDR1 SGHRS, CDR2 YFSETQ. The DNA of the CDR3 is TGCGCCAGCAGCCTACAGGGGGAGAACCAAGAGACCCAGTACTTC. Translation gives CASSLQGENQETQYF.

The V gene is TRBV27, the J gene TRBJ1-1; 7 bases line up with TRBD1. The V gene's germline CDR1 is MNHEY and CDR2 SMNVEV (reference sequence). The J segment lost 1 base and the V segment lost 6 bases, leaving 11 bases of the junction unmatched. This CDR3 is built from 16 residues. The CDR3 loop reads CASSPQGDISNTEAFF. The CDR3 nucleotides are TGTGCCAGCAGCCCCCAGGGGGACATATCGAACACTGAAGCTTTCTTT.

This chain joins TRBV7-6 and TRBJ1-3, with D perhaps matching TRBD1 (5 bases). Trimming shortened V by 1 base and J by 6 bases, and 13 bases separated the two germline ends. The CDR3 spans 15 residues. Germline CDR1 reads SGHVS; CDR2 reads FNYEAQ. CDR3 region: CASSLGVGVENTIYF. The CDR3 bases are TGTGCCAGCAGCTTAGGGGTAGGGGTCGAAAACACCATATATTTT.

This clone was recorded only once. V gene TRBV5-5 combines with J gene TRBJ1-1; D remains ambiguous. CDR3 length: 12 residues. V was trimmed by 1 base and J by 4 bases, leaving 5 bases between them. CDR1 is SGHKS and CDR2 is YYEKEE in the germline V gene (reference sequence). The CDR3 DNA reads TGTGCCAGCAGCTTGAGCTTCACTGAAGCTTTCTTT. This sequence encodes CASSLSFTEAFF.